Below, 25 T cell receptor beta chains from the same sample are listed, as sequenced in a study of cytotoxic CD8 clonotypes in ibrutinib-treated CLL. Profiled with immunoSEQ multiplex PCR; TCRdb holds only in-frame clones, not every one. The sample consists of around 27,000 clones, around two thirds of them appearing once. Sequenced material: PBMCs, taken at disease progression, from a patient treated with ibrutinib. The receptors shown here come from a human donor with chronic lymphocytic leukemia.

The V call is TRBV27, the J call TRBJ2-5; 9 nucleotides line up with TRBD1. The CDR3 sequence is 13 residues long. Per germline, CDR1 MNHEY and CDR2 SMNVEV (reference sequence). Trimming took 7 bases from V and 4 from J; bases not matched to a gene: 4. The CDR3 spells CASTGTGRETQYF. CDR3 nucleotide sequence: TGTGCCAGCACCGGGACAGGGCGAGAGACCCAGTACTTC.

This chain uses TRBV21-1 with TRBJ1-2; the table's D call, TRBD1, was not checked against the DNA. TRBV21-1 is a pseudogene segment. This CDR3 has 12 residues. As DNA, the CDR3 is TGTGCCAGCAGGACAGAAGAATATGGCTACACCTTC. Translating gives CASRTEEYGYTF.

This chain joins TRBV7-9 and TRBJ2-7, with D hard to call. Between the trimmed V and J ends, which lost 3 bases and 6 bases, there was a span of 9 bases. CDR1 is SEHNR, CDR2 FQNEAQ, per germline (reference sequence). The CDR3 length is 12 residues. The CDR3 coding sequence is TGTGCCAGCAGCTTCGAAAGTGGCGAGCAGTACTTC. Translating it yields CASSFESGEQYF.

This clone appeared once. V and J are TRBV29-1 and TRBJ2-7, with D possibly TRBD2 on 5 matching bases. Between the trimmed V and J ends, which lost 5 bases and 6 bases, there was a span of 17 bases. The V gene's germline CDR1 is SQVTM and CDR2 ANQGSEA. CDR3 length: 13 amino acids. The CDR3 loop reads CSVNPDSLGEQYF. CDR3 nucleotides: TGCAGCGTTAACCCGGACTCCCTGGGCGAGCAGTACTTC.

The rearrangement links TRBV11-1 to TRBJ2-7; D gene uncertain. Trimming cost V 4 bases and J 4 bases, with 11 bases left between them. The CDR3 is made up of 13 amino acids. CDR1 SGHAT and CDR2 FQDESV come from the germline V gene (reference sequence). CDR3 bases: TGTGCCAGCAGCTCCTCCTTGGATTACGAGCAGTACTTC. Residues: CASSSSLDYEQYF.

A remark on this clone: Mismatch with germline at one junction end may stem from a read error. This rearrangement joins TRBV29-1 to TRBJ1-3; D ambiguous. Germline-derived CDR1 and CDR2 are SQVTM and ANQGSEA. This CDR3 is 13 amino acids long. CDR3 in DNA: TGCAGCGTCGAAGGGAGCTCTGGAAACACCATATATTTT. As protein: CSVEGSSGNTIYF. The whole variable domain, filled in from reference TRBV29-1 and TRBJ1-3, reads SAVISQKPSRDICQRGTSLTIQCQVDSQVTMMFWYRQQPGQSLTLIATANQGSEATYESGFVIDKFPISRPNLTFSTLTVSNMSPEDSSIYLCSVEGSSGNTIYFGEGSWLTVV.

The V gene is TRBV6-6, the J gene TRBJ1-4; D gene ambiguous. The CDR3 runs to 12 residues. Trimming left V 2 bases short and J 8 bases short, with 6 bases between. The germline CDR1 and CDR2 sequences are MNHNY and SVGAGI (reference sequence). CDR3 sequence: CASSYEEEKLFF. Here the CDR3 DNA reads TGTGCCAGCAGTTACGAGGAGGAAAAACTGTTTTTT.

This clone occurred a few times. The chain links TRBV7-3 to TRBJ2-2; no definite D call. Germline-derived CDR1 and CDR2 are SGHTA and FQGTGA. The CDR3 has 14 amino acids. V was trimmed by 1 base and J by 5 bases, leaving 8 bases between them. This CDR3 is CASSLSSVTGELFF. In DNA, the CDR3 is TGTGCCAGCAGCTTAAGTTCGGTGACCGGGGAGCTGTTTTTT. Full variable domain (rest looked up from reference TRBV7-3 and TRBJ2-2): GAGVSQTPSNKVTEKGKYVELRCDPISGHTALYWYRQSLGQGPEFLIYFQGTGAADDSGLPNDRFFAVRPEGSVSTLKIQRTERGDSAVYLCASSLSSVTGELFFGEGSRLTVL.

This chain links TRBV7-3 with TRBJ2-1; 8 nucleotides line up with TRBD2. This CDR3 is built from 16 residues. J gave up 0 bases and V 5 bases, and 6 bases lay outside the gene matches. Germline CDR1 is SGHTA and CDR2 is FQGTGA. The DNA for the CDR3 is TGTGCCAGCAGCCCGATAGCGGGGTACTCCTACAATGAGCAGTTCTTC. It is translated as CASSPIAGYSYNEQFF. The complete variable domain, with remaining parts taken from reference TRBV7-3 and TRBJ2-1, reads GAGVSQTPSNKVTEKGKYVELRCDPISGHTALYWYRQSLGQGPEFLIYFQGTGAADDSGLPNDRFFAVRPEGSVSTLKIQRTERGDSAVYLCASSPIAGYSYNEQFFGPGTRLTVL.

This rearrangement joins TRBV7-3 to TRBJ2-1; D not certain. CDR1 and CDR2 from the germline V gene are SGHTA and FQGTGA. V lost 5 bases and J lost 6, with 11 bases in between. The CDR3 is made up of 13 amino acids. CDR3 bases: TGTGCCAGCAGCCCCCAGGCTTCCAATGAGCAGTTCTTC. Protein product: CASSPQASNEQFF.

The V call is TRBV4-3, the J call TRBJ1-3, with D unresolved. CDR3 length: 15 residues. The V and J ends lost 2 bases and 0 bases respectively, with 8 bases between them. CDR1 LGHNA and CDR2 YSLEER come from the germline V gene. The CDR3 DNA follows: TGCGCCAGCAGCCAACAGGCCGGCTCTGGAAACACCATATATTTT. It yields the protein CASSQQAGSGNTIYF.

The chain couples TRBV7-9 to TRBJ1-2, with D hard to call. This CDR3 comprises 13 residues. Germline loops: CDR1 SEHNR, CDR2 FQNEAQ (reference sequence). Trimming stripped 3 bases from V and 7 bases from J, with 12 bases between. In nucleotides, the CDR3 is TGTGCCAGCAGCTTTGGCCGGCAAACTGGCTACACCTTC. It translates to CASSFGRQTGYTF.

The V gene is TRBV5-4, the J gene TRBJ2-2, with 13 bases aligning to TRBD2. The CDR3 is 16 amino acids. CDR1 is SGHNT and CDR2 is YYREEE in the germline V gene (reference sequence). V lost 4 bases to trimming and J lost 4 bases; unmatched junction nucleotides: 4. The CDR3 coding sequence is TGTGCCAGCAGCAAAGGGACTAGCGGGGCCACCGGGGAGCTGTTTTTT. It codes for CASSKGTSGATGELFF.

V is TRBV6-5 and J is TRBJ1-2, with D maybe TRBD1 (5 bases). Germline V gene data show CDR1 as MNHEY and CDR2 as SVGAGI. This CDR3 is built from 14 residues. V lost 5 bases, J lost 4 bases, and 14 bases lay in between. CDR3 sequence (DNA): TGTGCCAGCAGTCCCTCGGGGACTTTCTATGGCTACACCTTC. Encoded protein: CASSPSGTFYGYTF.

V and J are TRBV6-5 and TRBJ1-1; D is unresolved. The CDR3 contains 11 residues. In germline, CDR1 is MNHEY, CDR2 SVGAGI. V was trimmed by 9 bases and J by 5 bases, leaving 10 bases between them. Here the CDR3 reads CASWLWTEAFF. CDR3 DNA: TGTGCCAGTTGGCTATGGACTGAAGCTTTCTTT.

This chain connects TRBV15 to TRBJ1-2, with TRBD1 matching over 8 bases. This CDR3 has 14 amino acids. The junction had 5 bases not matched to a gene; V was cut back by 3 bases and J by 5 bases. Germline V gene data show CDR1 as LNHNV and CDR2 as YYDKDF (reference sequence). CDR3 sequence: CATSRADRGYGYTF. The CDR3 region has the DNA TGTGCCACCAGCAGGGCAGACAGGGGTTATGGCTACACCTTC.

This chain links TRBV11-2 with TRBJ2-1; no reliable D call. Germline lookup yields CDR1 SGHAT and CDR2 FQNNGV. V was trimmed by 1 base and J by 1 base, leaving 11 bases between them. The CDR3 covers 16 residues. The CDR3 reads CASSLGVATSYNEQFF. The CDR3 coding sequence is TGTGCCAGCAGCTTAGGTGTTGCGACTTCCTACAATGAGCAGTTCTTC.

This clone has a single count. The gene calls are TRBV6-5 and TRBJ1-5, with 7 bases matching TRBD1. The V gene's germline CDR1 is MNHEY and CDR2 SVGAGI. V was clipped by 2 bases and J by 6 bases; unmatched bases: 7. This CDR3 comprises 15 residues. The CDR3 bases are TGTGCCAGCAGTTACGGGGCAGGGGGGGGTCAGCCCCAGCATTTT. Translated: CASSYGAGGGQPQHF.

This chain links TRBV15 with TRBJ2-5, with D unclear. The CDR3 covers 12 residues. Germline CDR1 is LNHNV and CDR2 is YYDKDF (reference sequence). Trimming shortened V by 1 base and J by 5 bases, and 5 bases separated the two germline ends. The CDR3 nucleotides read TGTGCCACCAGCAGAGGTCAGGAGACCCAGTACTTC. Translated: CATSRGQETQYF. The full variable domain, completed using reference TRBV15 and TRBJ2-5, is DAMVIQNPRYQVTQFGKPVTLSCSQTLNHNVMYWYQQKSSQAPKLLFHYYDKDFNNEADTPDNFQSRRPNTSFCFLDIRSPGLGDTAMYLCATSRGQETQYFGPGTRLLVL.

V and J are TRBV9 and TRBJ2-3; 8 bases agree with TRBD2. With 4 bases clipped from V and 5 bases from J, the junction kept 9 bases outside the gene matches. Germline CDR1 reads SGDLS; CDR2 reads YYNGEE. The CDR3 consists of 15 residues. The CDR3 reads CASSFSGTRRDTQYF. Written as DNA, the CDR3 is TGTGCCAGCAGCTTTTCCGGGACTAGGAGAGATACGCAGTATTTT. The complete variable domain, with remaining parts taken from reference TRBV9 and TRBJ2-3, reads DSGVTQTPKHLITATGQRVTLRCSPRSGDLSVYWYQQSLDQGLQFLIQYYNGEERAKGNILERFSAQQFPDLHSELNLSSLELGDSALYFCASSFSGTRRDTQYFGPGTRLTVL.

About this clone: The junction and the germline gene differ at one end; a read error may be behind it. The chain has TRBV11-2 and TRBJ1-1; D unresolved. Germline CDR1 is SGHAT and CDR2 is FQNNGV. CDR3 length: 13 amino acids. CDR3 loop: CASSLESNTEAFF. The CDR3 DNA reads TGTGCCAGCAGCCTAGAATCGAACACTGAAGCTTTCTTT. The variable domain in full, completed from reference TRBV11-2 and TRBJ1-1, reads EAGVAQSPRYKIIEKRQSVAFWCNPISGHATLYWYQQILGQGPKLLIQFQNNGVVDDSQLPKDRFSAERLKGVDSTLKIQPAKLEDSAVYLCASSLESNTEAFFGQGTRLTVV.

For the CDR3, the DNA is TGTGCCAGCAGCTTCCAAGGGTCCTATGGCTACACCTTC. Amino acid sequence: CASSFQGSYGYTF. This chain links TRBV5-4 with TRBJ1-2, with D unresolved. The CDR3 consists of 13 residues. Germline V gene sequence: CDR1 SGHNT, CDR2 YYREEE (reference sequence). Trimming took off 2 bases at V and 4 bases at J, with 9 bases between the two ends.

This clone was observed a few times. This rearrangement joins TRBV6-1 to TRBJ1-2, with 9 bases fitting TRBD1. The germline CDR1 and CDR2 sequences are MNHNS and SASEGT. After removal of 4 bases from V and 7 bases from J, the junction contained 22 bases not matched to a gene. The CDR3 sequence is 19 residues long. CDR3 amino acids: CASSAMRGQGLRGFGGYTF. As DNA, the CDR3 is TGTGCCAGCAGTGCGATGAGGGGACAGGGTCTTCGGGGTTTTGGTGGCTACACCTTC.

J is TRBJ1-5 and V is TRBV5-6; D is perhaps TRBD1 (5 bases). The CDR3 sequence is 17 residues long. With 4 bases removed from V and 2 bases from J, the gap between germline ends came to 19 bases. Germline values: CDR1 SGHDT, CDR2 YYEEEE. The CDR3 DNA reads TGTGCCAGCAGCCGGAAACCCAGGGACGGCGGCAATCAGCCCCAGCATTTT. Encoded protein: CASSRKPRDGGNQPQHF.

The chain employs TRBV29-1 and TRBJ2-7, with a possible D match to TRBD1 (5 bases). This CDR3 contains 15 residues. Germline CDR1 and CDR2: SQVTM and ANQGSEA. Trimming removed 0 bases at V and 3 bases at J, with 15 bases between. CDR3 sequence: CSVEDQSSDNYEQYF. CDR3 coding DNA: TGCAGCGTTGAAGATCAGTCTTCGGACAACTACGAGCAGTACTTC.